This TCR beta chain was obtained from a study of cytomegalovirus exposure and HLA in healthy donors. Study conclusions and caveats: Rates of TCR association differed by HLA locus in a later analysis, with DRB1 highest and HLA-C lowest. Most observed TCR sequences were rare, whereas some public TCRs were detected in many donors. As a later analysis revealed, most CMV-associated TCR beta chains appeared HLA-restricted.

A word on this clone: Its antigen is unidentified.

Use of 60 Vbeta and 13 Jbeta primers characterized the PCR. Produced via immunoSEQ multiplex PCR; TCRdb's table is partial and in-frame only. This table holds about 130,000 clones, around 78% found once. Germline assignment: CDR1 SGHAT and CDR2 FQDESV (reference sequence). The length of the CDR3 is 14 residues. The V and J ends lost 2 bases and 7 bases, in that order; junction bases with no gene match: 7. Sequenced input: PBMCs. The source is a woman in her thirties or forties in good health and CMV-seronegative. The gene calls are TRBV11-1 and TRBJ1-1; 7 bases are shared with TRBD1. CDR3 DNA sequence: TGTGCCAGCAGCTTACTCACAGGGGAGGATGAAGCTTTCTTT. Amino acids: CASSLLTGEDEAFF. Based on the CDR3 plus reference TRBV11-1 and TRBJ1-1, the full variable domain is EAEVAQSPRYKITEKSQAVAFWCDPISGHATLYWYRQILGQGPELLVQFQDESVVDDSQLPKDRFSAERLKGVDSTLKIQPAELGDSAMYLCASSLLTGEDEAFFGQGTRLTVV.